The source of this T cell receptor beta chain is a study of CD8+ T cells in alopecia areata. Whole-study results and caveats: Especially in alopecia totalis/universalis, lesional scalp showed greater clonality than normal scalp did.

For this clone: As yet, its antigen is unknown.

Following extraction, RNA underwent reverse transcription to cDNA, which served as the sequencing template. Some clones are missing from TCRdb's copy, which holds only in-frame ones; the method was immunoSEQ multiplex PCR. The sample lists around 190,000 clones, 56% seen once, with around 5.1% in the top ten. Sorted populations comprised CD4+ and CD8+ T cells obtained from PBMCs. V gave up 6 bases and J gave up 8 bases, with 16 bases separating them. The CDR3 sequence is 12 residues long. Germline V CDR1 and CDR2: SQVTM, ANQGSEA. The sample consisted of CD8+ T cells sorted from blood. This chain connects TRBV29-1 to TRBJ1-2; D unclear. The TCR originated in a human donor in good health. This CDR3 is CSVSEGHGGYTF. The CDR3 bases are TGCAGCGTCTCTGAGGGTCACGGAGGCTACACCTTC. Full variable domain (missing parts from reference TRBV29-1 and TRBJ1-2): SAVISQKPSRDICQRGTSLTIQCQVDSQVTMMFWYRQQPGQSLTLIATANQGSEATYESGFVIDKFPISRPNLTFSTLTVSNMSPEDSSIYLCSVSEGHGGYTFGSGTRLTVV.